This is a list of T cell receptor beta chains from one sample in a study of T cell changes during pregnancy in multiple sclerosis. Clones were sequenced by immunoSEQ multiplex PCR, and TCRdb holds only the in-frame ones, with some missing. The sample gives 57,000 or so clones, around 90% of which show up once; over 1.5% is in the top ten. The sequences come from peripheral blood, collected in the first trimester of pregnancy. The receptors were gathered from a female donor with multiple sclerosis, enrolled in a pregnancy study. Each CDR3 is given with its conserved first and last residue. A D gene is named only where the DNA matches it firmly. Expanded clones get a size class; other rows say once, few or many, or leave the size out.

v_gene	d_gene	j_gene	abundance	CDR3nt	CDR3aa
TRBV18	TRBD1	TRBJ1-5	-	TGTGCCAGCTCGTCAGGGGGCAGCAATCAGCCCCAGCATTTT	CASSSGGSNQPQHF
TRBV6-5	TRBD1	TRBJ1-2	-	TGTGCCAGCAGTACGACAGGGATCTATGGCTACACCTTC	CASSTTGIYGYTF
TRBV9	TRBD2	TRBJ2-1	once	TGTGCCAGCAGCGTTCGACTAGCGGGATACAATGAGCAGTTCTTC	CASSVRLAGYNEQFF
TRBV5-4	TRBD2	TRBJ2-1	-	TGTGCCAGCAGCTATGGGACTAGCGGGAGTAATGAGCAGTTCTTC	CASSYGTSGSNEQFF
TRBV9	TRBD2	TRBJ2-3	-	TGTGCCAGCAGCGTAGCTCTAGCGGGACGCACAGATACGCAGTATTTT	CASSVALAGRTDTQYF
TRBV13	TRBD1	TRBJ1-3	-	TGTGCCAGCAGCTCGACAGGGCTGTCTGGAAACACCATATATTTT	CASSSTGLSGNTIYF
TRBV19	-	TRBJ2-6	-	TGTGCCAGTAGTATAGATTCAACTTCTGGGGCCAACGTCCTGACTTTC	CASSIDSTSGANVLTF
TRBV27	-	TRBJ1-4	once	TGTGCCAGCAGTTTATTCAATCCCTACAGTTTACCTAATGAAAAACTGTTTTTT	CASSLFNPYSLPNEKLFF
TRBV6-5	-	TRBJ2-2	-	TGTGCCAGCAGGGGGGGAGCCGGGGAGCTGTTTTTT	CASRGGAGELFF
TRBV4-3	-	TRBJ1-4	-	TGCGCCAGCAGCCAAGATAATGGGCTTGCAACTAATGAAAAACTGTTTTTT	CASSQDNGLATNEKLFF
TRBV27	-	TRBJ2-7	-	TGTGCCAGCCGATGGGACGGGAGCTACGAGCAGTACTTC	CASRWDGSYEQYF
TRBV5-8	TRBD2	TRBJ2-5	few	TGTGCCAGCAGCCGGGAGGTAGAGACCCAGTACTTC	CASSREVETQYF
TRBV28	TRBD1	TRBJ2-5	-	TGTGCCAGCAGTTTCACTACCGGGACAGAGTACCAAGAGACCCAGTACTTC	CASSFTTGTEYQETQYF
TRBV5-4	TRBD2	TRBJ2-1	-	TGTGCCAGCAGCTTGGATTCTAGCGGGGCCCACAATGAGCAGTTCTTC	CASSLDSSGAHNEQFF
TRBV19	-	TRBJ1-5	-	TGTGCCAGTAGTATAGCGGGGGGAGGGGCCGGCAATCAGCCCCAGCATTTT	CASSIAGGGAGNQPQHF
TRBV12-5	TRBD1	TRBJ1-5	once	TGTGCTAGTGGCTCAGGACCGGGACAGGCCCATCAGCCCCAGCATTTT	CASGSGPGQAHQPQHF
TRBV11-2	-	TRBJ1-1	once	TGTGCCAGCAGCTTAGAGAGCTCGAACACTGAAGCTTTCTTT	CASSLESSNTEAFF
TRBV2	-	TRBJ2-3	-	TGTGCCAGCAGCCCCAGCGGAGCTAGCACAGATACGCAGTATTTT	CASSPSGASTDTQYF
TRBV6-5	TRBD2	TRBJ2-7	-	TGTGCCAGCAGCCGAGCTAAAGCGGGAGCTGGCGAGCAGTACTTC	CASSRAKAGAGEQYF
TRBV5-1	-	TRBJ2-7	-	TGCGCCAGCATGGGTGAGGGAGGCCCTGCGGACGAGCAGTACTTC	CASMGEGGPADEQYF
TRBV5-1	-	TRBJ2-1	once	TGCGCCAGCAGCTCCAAATCGGGACTCGCCTACAATGAGCAGTTCTTC	CASSSKSGLAYNEQFF
TRBV5-1	-	TRBJ2-3	-	TGCGCCAGCAGCCCCCGACAGACTGACACAGATACGCAGTATTTT	CASSPRQTDTDTQYF